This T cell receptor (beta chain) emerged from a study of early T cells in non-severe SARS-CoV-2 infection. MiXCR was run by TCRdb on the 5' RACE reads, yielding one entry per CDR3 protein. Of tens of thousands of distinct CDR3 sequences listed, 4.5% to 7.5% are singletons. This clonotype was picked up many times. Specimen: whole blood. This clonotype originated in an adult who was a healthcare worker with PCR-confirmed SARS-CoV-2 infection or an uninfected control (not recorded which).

The CDR3 region has the DNA TGTGCCAGCAGCTTAAGAGGGGGAGTCGGAACCGGGGAGCTGTTTTTT. As protein: CASSLRGGVGTGELFF. The chain links TRBV7-3 to TRBJ2-2, with D perhaps matching TRBD1 (6 bases). Germline CDR1 is SGHTA and CDR2 is FQGTGA. This CDR3 has 16 residues. V lost 1 base to trimming and J lost 5 bases, with 14 bases between them.